This entry lists 22 T cell receptor beta chains sequenced from one sample in a study of cytomegalovirus exposure and HLA in healthy donors (dated by TCRdb to 2017 to 2019). Libraries were made using the immunoSEQ multiplex PCR assay. For the multiplex PCR, a mixture combining 60 forward primers for TCR Vbeta segments and 13 reverse primers for TCR Jbeta segments was used. TCRdb stores this immuneACCESS table with in-frame sequences only. Part of the clones is absent; in the studies checked, under half of the shortfall reflects unresolved V genes, and no reason is known for the rest. The sample table contains around 120,000 clones; only one count was recorded for about 76% of them. The ten largest account for roughly 31% of the sample. The sample comprised PBMCs. The receptors shown here come from a man aged 60 to 75 in good health and CMV-seropositive.

The rearrangement uses TRBV9 and TRBJ1-1, with D tentatively TRBD1 (5 bases). The V gene lost 0 bases and the J gene lost 6 bases, with 9 bases spanning the gap. Per the germline V gene, CDR1 is SGDLS and CDR2 is YYNGEE. This CDR3 has 13 amino acids. The CDR3 region is CASSVDTGPEAFF. The CDR3 nucleotides read TGTGCCAGCAGCGTAGATACAGGCCCTGAAGCTTTCTTT. The full variable domain, its missing parts supplied by reference TRBV9 and TRBJ1-1, is DSGVTQTPKHLITATGQRVTLRCSPRSGDLSVYWYQQSLDQGLQFLIQYYNGEERAKGNILERFSAQQFPDLHSELNLSSLELGDSALYFCASSVDTGPEAFFGQGTRLTVV.

This chain links TRBV12-5 with TRBJ2-3; 9 nucleotides align to TRBD2. The CDR3 covers 16 residues. J was trimmed by 8 bases and V by 3 bases; bases with no gene match: 12. Germline V gene data show CDR1 as LGHNT and CDR2 as FRNRAP. The CDR3 loop reads CASGFGSSGVPTTQYF. The CDR3 DNA is TGTGCTAGTGGTTTCGGGTCTAGCGGGGTGCCCACTACGCAGTATTTT.

This clone was seen once. The CDR3 here is CASSYSAGGNYGYTF. The DNA of the CDR3 is TGTGCCAGCAGTTACTCGGCAGGGGGCAACTATGGCTACACCTTC. This chain links TRBV6-5 with TRBJ1-2, with 8 nucleotides matching TRBD1. V gave up 0 bases and J gave up 2 bases; unmatched junction bases: 2. The germline V gene encodes CDR1 MNHEY and CDR2 SVGAGI. CDR3 size: 15 residues.

The chain has TRBV2 and TRBJ1-2; D may be TRBD1 (5 bases). V shed 6 bases and J shed 8 bases, with 10 bases lying between them. The CDR3 covers 11 residues. Germline loops: CDR1 SNHLY, CDR2 FYNNEI. The DNA for the CDR3 is TGTGCCAGCAGGGGGACTGGAGGCTACACCTTC. Translation: CASRGTGGYTF.

This clone came up a few times. J is TRBJ1-1 and V is TRBV10-3; TRBD1 is a possible D gene (5 bases). This CDR3 has 14 residues. V gave up 5 bases and J gave up 6 bases, with 16 bases separating them. The germline CDR1 and CDR2 sequences are ENHRY and SYGVKD. In DNA form, the CDR3 reads TGTGCCATCAGTTCCTCGCGGGGGACTTCTGAAGCTTTCTTT. This encodes CAISSSRGTSEAFF.

The chain links TRBV5-1 to TRBJ2-1, with 12 positions matching TRBD2. CDR1 SGHRS and CDR2 YFSETQ come from the germline V gene. This CDR3 is 15 amino acids long. V trimming: 4 bases; J trimming: 4 bases; junction bases outside the gene matches: 3. In DNA, the CDR3 is TGCGCCAGCAGCCGGACTAGCGGGACGTACAATGAGCAGTTCTTC. Translation: CASSRTSGTYNEQFF.

This clone was counted once. The chain couples TRBV4-1 to TRBJ2-1; 9 bases line up with TRBD2. Per germline, CDR1 MGHRA and CDR2 YSYEKL. This CDR3 contains 14 residues. V trimming: 4 bases; J trimming: 5 bases; junction bases outside the gene matches: 3. Written as DNA, the CDR3 is TGCGCCAGCAGCCCTCAGCGGGGGGACAATGAGCAGTTCTTC. This gives the protein CASSPQRGDNEQFF.

The chain's CDR3 is CAWRPAARDYGYTF. CDR3 bases: TGTGCCTGGAGACCGGCGGCCCGAGACTATGGCTACACCTTC. The chain is built from TRBV30 and TRBJ1-2, with D hard to call. In germline, CDR1 is GTSNPN, CDR2 SVGIG (reference sequence). Deletions cut 3 bases from V and 3 bases from J, with 14 bases between. The CDR3 is 14 amino acids.

The chain combines TRBV5-1 with TRBJ2-3, with 7 bases fitting TRBD2. CDR1 is SGHRS and CDR2 is YFSETQ in the germline V gene. The CDR3 is made up of 14 amino acids. V lost 5 bases and J lost 4; bases outside the gene matches: 7. The CDR3 coding sequence is TGCGCCAGCAGGGATCGGGGGGTTTCAGATACGCAGTATTTT. Amino acid sequence: CASRDRGVSDTQYF. Full variable domain (rest looked up from reference TRBV5-1 and TRBJ2-3): KAGVTQTPRYLIKTRGQQVTLSCSPISGHRSVSWYQQTPGQGLQFLFEYFSETQRNKGNFPGRFSGRQFSNSRSEMNVSTLELGDSALYLCASRDRGVSDTQYFGPGTRLTVL.

This clone was counted a few times. V and J are TRBV5-1 and TRBJ2-2; no clear D. The germline V gene encodes CDR1 SGHRS and CDR2 YFSETQ. V was pared by 4 bases and J by 4 bases, with 11 bases between. CDR3 length: 14 residues. CDR3 DNA: TGCGCCAGCAGCCGAGCGACGGGCACCGGGGAGCTGTTTTTT. It yields the protein CASSRATGTGELFF. Variable domain in full (rest from reference TRBV5-1 and TRBJ2-2): KAGVTQTPRYLIKTRGQQVTLSCSPISGHRSVSWYQQTPGQGLQFLFEYFSETQRNKGNFPGRFSGRQFSNSRSEMNVSTLELGDSALYLCASSRATGTGELFFGEGSRLTVL.

The V gene is TRBV6-5, the J gene TRBJ1-4; D not resolved. The CDR3 consists of 15 residues. Trimming removed 2 bases from V and 3 bases from J, with 10 bases in between. CDR1 is MNHEY, CDR2 SVGAGI, per germline. In nucleotides, the CDR3 is TGTGCCAGCAGTTACACAAGAACCTCTAATGAAAAACTGTTTTTT. Its translation: CASSYTRTSNEKLFF.

This rearrangement joins TRBV7-3 to TRBJ1-2; D is unclear. The germline V gene encodes CDR1 SGHTA and CDR2 FQGTGA. The CDR3 totals 15 residues. V was clipped by 3 bases and J by 0 bases, with 11 bases between them. This CDR3 is CASSFYPEANYGYTF. CDR3 in DNA: TGTGCCAGCAGCTTCTATCCCGAAGCTAACTATGGCTACACCTTC.

This chain links TRBV18 with TRBJ2-1, with a possible D match to TRBD1 (6 bases). V was clipped by 0 bases and J by 8 bases, with 17 bases between them. The CDR3 consists of 16 residues. Germline V gene sequence: CDR1 KGHSH, CDR2 LQKENI. CDR3 sequence: CASSPPLWTDPYEQFF. For the CDR3, the DNA is TGTGCCAGCTCACCACCCCTCTGGACAGACCCCTATGAGCAGTTCTTC.

This clone was detected once. This chain links TRBV11-2 with TRBJ2-6; D gene ambiguous. The CDR3 contains 15 residues. V was trimmed by 7 bases and J by 4 bases, leaving 14 bases between them. The germline gives CDR1 SGHAT, CDR2 FQNNGV. The CDR3 DNA reads TGTGCCAGCAACCCTTTAGTTTGGGGGGCCAACGTCCTGACTTTC. Amino acids: CASNPLVWGANVLTF.

This chain links TRBV15 with TRBJ1-4, with no clear D. Germline V gives CDR1 LNHNV, CDR2 YYDKDF (reference sequence). The CDR3 contains 14 residues. The V end was cut by 0 bases, the J end by 5 bases, with 7 bases between. The CDR3 DNA reads as TGTGCCACCAGCAGAGATATCGCGAATGAAAAACTGTTTTTT. Protein sequence: CATSRDIANEKLFF.

The CDR3 is CTSNKRSSYEQYF. CDR3 nucleotides: TGCACCAGCAATAAGCGTAGCTCCTACGAGCAGTACTTC. V gene TRBV1 combines with J gene TRBJ2-7; TRBD2 was called by the table and not checked on the DNA. TRBV1 counts as a pseudogene. The CDR3 spans 13 residues.

This clone was counted at least ten times. This sequence joins TRBV5-4 and TRBJ1-2; the match to TRBD1 covers 10 bases. This CDR3 is built from 17 residues. Germline-derived CDR1 and CDR2 are SGHNT and YYREEE (reference sequence). Losses at the gene ends were 4 bases for V and 4 bases for J; bases not matched to a gene: 13. CDR3 sequence (DNA): TGTGCCAGCAGCCTAATGGGACAGGGGAGTACTATCTATGGCTACACCTTC. Protein sequence: CASSLMGQGSTIYGYTF.

The genes are TRBV27 and TRBJ1-1; 10 nucleotides align to TRBD1. CDR1 is MNHEY, CDR2 SMNVEV, per germline (reference sequence). Trimming removed 6 bases from V and 6 bases from J; junction bases left unmatched: 13. This CDR3 has 16 residues. The CDR3 loop reads CASRSGTGAFSPEAFF. The CDR3 nucleotides read TGTGCCAGCAGATCCGGGACAGGGGCTTTTAGCCCTGAAGCTTTCTTT.

The chain employs TRBV27 and TRBJ1-2, with no clear D. The germline CDR1 and CDR2 sequences are MNHEY and SMNVEV (reference sequence). Trimming pared 0 bases from V and 8 bases from J, leaving 10 bases between. This CDR3 spans 13 amino acids. The CDR3 DNA reads as TGTGCCAGCAGTTTATCTCACTTCGGGGGCTACACCTTC. This translates into CASSLSHFGGYTF.

This clone came up a few times. The chain combines TRBV9 with TRBJ2-1, with 16 nucleotides matching TRBD2. CDR1 is SGDLS, CDR2 YYNGEE, per germline. Trimming cost V 3 bases and J 7 bases; bases outside gene matches: 10. CDR3 size: 18 residues. In DNA form, the CDR3 reads TGTGCCAGCAGCGGTCGACGCGCGGGACTAGCGGGGGGGAATGAGCAGTTCTTC. It encodes CASSGRRAGLAGGNEQFF.

The chain links TRBV5-1 to TRBJ1-5; D is perhaps TRBD1 (6 bases). CDR3 length: 14 residues. Looked up from germline, CDR1 is SGHRS and CDR2 is YFSETQ. V was clipped by 0 bases and J by 7 bases, with 11 bases between them. Written as DNA, the CDR3 is TGCGCCAGCAGCTTGGAACAGGGTGGACAGCCCCAGCATTTT. Amino acids: CASSLEQGGQPQHF.

This sequence joins TRBV10-2 and TRBJ1-1; D call uncertain. Germline lookup yields CDR1 WSHSY and CDR2 SAAADI. The CDR3 has 12 amino acids. The ends were cut back, 2 bases at V and 5 bases at J, with 6 bases in the middle. As DNA, the CDR3 is TGCGCCAGCAGTGAGGGAGGGACTGAAGCTTTCTTT. Protein product: CASSEGGTEAFF.